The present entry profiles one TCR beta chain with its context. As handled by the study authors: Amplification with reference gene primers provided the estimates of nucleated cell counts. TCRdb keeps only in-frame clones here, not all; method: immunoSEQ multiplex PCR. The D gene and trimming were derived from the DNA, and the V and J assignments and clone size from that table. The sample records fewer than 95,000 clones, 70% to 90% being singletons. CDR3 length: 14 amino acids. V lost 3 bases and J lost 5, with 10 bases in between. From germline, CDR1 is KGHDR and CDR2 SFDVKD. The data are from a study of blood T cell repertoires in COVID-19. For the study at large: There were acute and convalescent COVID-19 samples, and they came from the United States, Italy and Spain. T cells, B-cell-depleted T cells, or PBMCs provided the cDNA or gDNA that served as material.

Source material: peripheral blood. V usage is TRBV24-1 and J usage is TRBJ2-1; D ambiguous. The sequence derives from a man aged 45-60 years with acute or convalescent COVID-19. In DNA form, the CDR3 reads TGTGCCACCAGTGATCCGAGGTCGAACAATGAGCAGTTCTTC. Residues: CATSDPRSNNEQFF.